The sequence of this T cell receptor beta chain was determined in a study of identical twins. Points from the study as a whole: Partial confounding of zero-insertion analyses by invariant MAIT and iNKT cells was possible. Within monozygotic twins, out-of-frame TCR alpha sharing was underestimated by the models.

Using its own MiXCR run on the 5' RACE reads, TCRdb lists one record per CDR3 protein. The sample contains approximately 550,000 distinct CDR3 sequences, about a fifth of which appear only once. The CDR3 is 15 residues long. V lost 1 base and J lost 7, with 17 bases in between. Germline CDR1 is SNHLY and CDR2 is FYNNEI. Comment on this clonotype: Its antigen is not identified.

These data also featured in a second study, about yellow fever vaccine responses in identical twins.

This receptor was obtained from a woman in her late teens or twenties in good health. V and J are TRBV2 and TRBJ2-7, with D possibly TRBD2 on 6 matching bases. The sample comprised CD4+ T cells sorted from blood. The CDR3 region is CASSEDPGTGGEQYV. The CDR3 bases are TGTGCCAGCAGTGAAGACCCCGGGACTGGGGGGGAGCAGTACGTC.